The 13 T cell receptor beta chains listed next were all sequenced from one sample in a study of blood T cells in healthy people across ages (dated by TCRdb to the mid-2010s). Library method: 5' RACE. A second PCR of roughly 6 to 11 cycles was performed with a sample-barcoded 5' primer and a J-beta primer mix. Starting from the raw public reads, TCRdb applied fastp trimming at Q25, assembled clones with MiXCR and retained in-frame beta chains. When rows share a CDR3 protein, they turn into one entry using the most common DNA and genes. This sample comprises roughly 1.9 million distinct CDR3 sequences, approximately 40% of them detected only once. The ten largest account for 23% of the sample. The sequenced sample consisted of blood. The receptors derive from a human donor in good health.

This clonotype has a handful of counts. This chain joins TRBV9 and TRBJ2-3; D gene ambiguous. The CDR3 spans 15 residues. Germline-derived CDR1 and CDR2 are SGDLS and YYNGEE. With 1 base removed from V and 2 bases from J, the gap between germline ends came to 11 bases. This chain's CDR3 is CASSVRTTVTDTQYF. CDR3 bases: TGTGCCAGCAGCGTAAGGACCACTGTCACAGATACGCAGTATTTT.

The rearrangement joins TRBV3-1 to TRBJ1-2, with 9 bases matching TRBD1. Germline CDR1 reads LGHDT; CDR2 reads YNNKEL (reference sequence). This CDR3 region has 17 residues. Trimming removed 5 bases from V and 7 bases from J; junction bases left unmatched: 17. CDR3 DNA sequence: TGTGCCAGCAGCTACACCGGTGACAGGGGGAGATGGAGTGGCTACACCTTC. Encoded protein: CASSYTGDRGRWSGYTF. The full variable domain, in which reference TRBV3-1 and TRBJ1-2 provide the parts outside the CDR3, is DTAVSQTPKYLVTQMGNDKSIKCEQNLGHDTMYWYKQDSKKFLKIMFSYNNKELIINETVPNRFSPKSPDKAHLNLHINSLELGDSAVYFCASSYTGDRGRWSGYTFGSGTRLTVV.

J is TRBJ1-2 and V is TRBV29-1, with unresolved D. Germline CDR1 is SQVTM and CDR2 is ANQGSEA. This CDR3 has 11 residues. The ends were cut back, 4 bases at V and 4 bases at J, with 7 bases in the middle. The CDR3 protein is CSVVLIYGYTF. The CDR3 nucleotides are TGCAGCGTTGTTCTAATCTATGGCTACACCTTC.

The genes are TRBV7-2 and TRBJ2-3; D assignment may be TRBD1 or TRBD2 (7 bases each). CDR3 length: 16 amino acids. The germline gives CDR1 SGHTA, CDR2 FQGNSA. Trimming cost V 5 bases and J 12 bases, with 27 bases left between them. CDR3 amino acids: CASSPVTGRAQETQYF. As DNA, the CDR3 is TGTGCCAGCAGCCCGGTGACAGGGAGGGCCCAAGAGACCCAGTATTTT.

This clonotype was observed many times. The J gene is TRBJ1-2, the V gene TRBV6-2 or TRBV6-3, with TRBD1 identical over 7 bases. CDR1 is MNHEY and CDR2 is SVGEGT in the germline V gene. The CDR3 contains 14 residues. The trim removed 0 bases at V and 6 bases at J, leaving 4 bases unmatched. The CDR3 nucleotides are TGTGCCAGCAGTTACTCTGCAGGGGGGAATGGCTACACCTTC. Translated: CASSYSAGGNGYTF.

The V call is TRBV6-6, the J call TRBJ2-5, with 11 bases fitting TRBD1. This CDR3 is built from 17 residues. Germline assignment: CDR1 MNHNY and CDR2 SVGAGI (reference sequence). V lost 0 bases, J lost 7 bases, and 10 bases stayed unmatched. In DNA, the CDR3 is TGTGCCAGCAGTTACTCGAAGGGACAGGGGGTTTTAGGGACCCAGTACTTC. Translation gives CASSYSKGQGVLGTQYF.

The chain employs TRBV3-1 and TRBJ2-1; D uncertain. The CDR3 runs to 11 residues. The V end was cut by 1 base, the J end by 10 bases, with 5 bases between. Germline-derived CDR1 and CDR2 are LGHDT and YNNKEL (reference sequence). In nucleotides, the CDR3 is TGTGCCAGCAGCCAAGTCTGGGAGCAGTTCTTC. It translates to CASSQVWEQFF.

The J gene is TRBJ1-2, the V gene TRBV6-6; no clear D gene. V was trimmed by 5 bases and J by 2 bases, leaving 15 bases between them. The CDR3 runs 15 residues. CDR1 is MNHNY, CDR2 SVGAGI, per germline (reference sequence). CDR3 in amino acids: CASSQLTTDNYGYTF. The DNA of the CDR3 is TGTGCCAGCAGTCAACTTACGACGGACAACTATGGCTACACCTTC.

This chain's CDR3 is CAISDQAGGPLEQYF. DNA of the CDR3: TGTGCCATCAGTGATCAGGCGGGGGGGCCACTAGAGCAGTACTTC. The chain links TRBV10-3 to TRBJ2-5; 9 bases match TRBD2. V gave up 3 bases and J gave up 11 bases; unmatched junction bases: 13. CDR1 and CDR2 from the germline V gene are ENHRY and SYGVKD. This CDR3 contains 15 residues.

This chain links TRBV4-3 with TRBJ2-7, with a weak D call TRBD2 (5 bases). CDR1 and CDR2 from the germline V gene are LGHNA and YSLEER. CDR3 length equals 14 residues. Trimming took 1 base from V and 4 from J, leaving 11 bases between them. Here the CDR3 DNA reads TGCGCCAGCAGCCAAGGGCCCCGGGATTACGAGCAGTACTTC. This sequence encodes CASSQGPRDYEQYF.

This clonotype has a handful of counts. The V call is TRBV20-1, the J call TRBJ2-1, with unresolved D. Germline-derived CDR1 and CDR2 are DFQATT and SNEGSKA (reference sequence). CDR3 size: 11 residues. With 4 bases removed from V and 4 bases from J, the gap between germline ends came to 5 bases. The CDR3 DNA follows: TGCAGTGCTAAACAGTACAATGAGCAGTTCTTC. This sequence encodes CSAKQYNEQFF.

Ten or more counts support this clonotype. The V and J genes are TRBV3-1 and TRBJ1-1; no definite D call. V was cut by 3 bases and J by 6 bases, with 8 bases left in between. Germline V gene lookup returns CDR1 LGHDT and CDR2 YNNKEL (reference sequence). This CDR3 has 12 residues. DNA for the CDR3: TGTGCCAGCAGCCACTTGGCAGCTGAAGCTTTCTTT. This sequence encodes CASSHLAAEAFF. The entire variable domain, with the rest obtained from reference TRBV3-1 and TRBJ1-1, is as follows: DTAVSQTPKYLVTQMGNDKSIKCEQNLGHDTMYWYKQDSKKFLKIMFSYNNKELIINETVPNRFSPKSPDKAHLNLHINSLELGDSAVYFCASSHLAAEAFFGQGTRLTVV.

The V gene is TRBV6-5, the J gene TRBJ2-3; 7 bases line up with TRBD2. The CDR3 spans 14 residues. From germline, CDR1 is MNHEY and CDR2 SVGAGI. J gave up 5 bases and V 5 bases, and 7 bases lay outside the gene matches. CDR3 coding DNA: TGTGCCAGCAGTCGGTATTCGGGAGGAGATACGCAGTATTTT. This translates into CASSRYSGGDTQYF.